This entry lists 31 T cell receptor beta chains sequenced from one sample in a study of T cells of healthy individuals. One entry per CDR3 protein results from TCRdb running MiXCR on the 5' RACE reads. The table has fewer than 70,000 distinct CDR3 sequences, about 14% seen once. The source of these receptors is a human donor in good health.

The chain has TRBV7-2 and TRBJ2-5; TRBD1 agrees at 8 bases. The CDR3 is 17 residues long. Germline-derived CDR1 and CDR2 are SGHTA and FQGNSA. The J segment lost 2 bases and the V segment lost 7 bases, leaving 15 bases of the junction unmatched. The CDR3 here is CASTLRGQGGTQETQYF. CDR3 DNA: TGTGCCAGCACCCTAAGAGGACAGGGCGGTACACAAGAGACCCAGTACTTC.

This clonotype was detected only a few times. V usage is TRBV7-7 and J usage is TRBJ2-5; 13 positions agree with TRBD2. Germline V CDR1 and CDR2: SSHAT, FNYEAQ (reference sequence). With V trimmed by 4 bases and J by 5 bases, 1 base remained unmatched. CDR3 size: 14 residues. CDR3 sequence: CASSWGLAGETQYF. Written as DNA, the CDR3 is TGTGCCAGCAGCTGGGGACTAGCGGGGGAGACCCAGTACTTC.

The chain combines TRBV11-2 with TRBJ2-1; perhaps TRBD2 as D (6 bases). The CDR3 extends over 14 amino acids. CDR1 and CDR2 (germline): SGHAT, FQNNGV. The V end lost 5 bases, the J end lost 7 bases, and 15 bases lay between the germline ends. CDR3 loop: CASSPSGSLNEQFF. The CDR3 nucleotides read TGTGCCAGCAGCCCGTCCGGGAGTCTGAATGAGCAGTTCTTC. The whole variable domain, remainder taken from reference TRBV11-2 and TRBJ2-1, is EAGVAQSPRYKIIEKRQSVAFWCNPISGHATLYWYQQILGQGPKLLIQFQNNGVVDDSQLPKDRFSAERLKGVDSTLKIQPAKLEDSAVYLCASSPSGSLNEQFFGPGTRLTVL.

The V gene is TRBV7-2, the J gene TRBJ1-5; D unclear. The CDR3 is made up of 18 amino acids. Germline V lookup: CDR1 SGHTA, CDR2 FQGNSA. Trimming took 1 base from V and 0 from J, leaving 16 bases between them. CDR3 nucleotide sequence: TGTGCCAGCAGCTTAGTTGCCGGGGATATTTATAGCAATCAGCCCCAGCATTTT. This gives the protein CASSLVAGDIYSNQPQHF.

The chain joins TRBV5-1 to TRBJ2-1; the match to TRBD2 covers 10 bases. V lost 0 bases to trimming and J lost 4 bases; unmatched junction nucleotides: 13. This CDR3 contains 19 residues. Germline assignment: CDR1 SGHRS and CDR2 YFSETQ. In DNA form, the CDR3 reads TGCGCCAGCAGCTTGGAGGGAGCGGGAGGGCGGAAGAGGTACAATGAGCAGTTCTTC. It translates to CASSLEGAGGRKRYNEQFF.

This clonotype has more than one count but fewer than ten. This chain links TRBV29-1 with TRBJ2-7; D could derive from TRBD1 or TRBD2 (6 bases each). The V gene's germline CDR1 is SQVTM and CDR2 ANQGSEA. CDR3 length: 13 residues. V was clipped by 6 bases and J by 2 bases, with 14 bases between them. Written as DNA, the CDR3 is TGCAGCGTCGCCCAGGGGAGGACCTACGAGCAGTACTTC. The encoded protein is CSVAQGRTYEQYF.

The CDR3 sequence is CASSLASDSHYGYTF. In DNA, the CDR3 is TGTGCCAGCAGCTTAGCTTCGGACAGCCACTATGGCTACACCTTC. The chain joins TRBV7-8 to TRBJ1-2; D is perhaps TRBD1 (6 bases). From germline, CDR1 is SGHVS and CDR2 FQNEAQ. The V end lost 0 bases, the J end lost 3 bases, and 11 bases lay between the germline ends. The CDR3 runs to 15 residues.

The chain couples TRBV6-1 to TRBJ1-6, with D possibly being TRBD1 (5 bases). V was trimmed by 9 bases and J by 9 bases, leaving 24 bases between them. The CDR3 sequence is 16 residues long. Per the germline V gene, CDR1 is MNHNS and CDR2 is SASEGT. CDR3 residues: CARSPRGDKGISPLHF. The CDR3 nucleotides are TGTGCCAGAAGTCCCCGGGGGGATAAGGGAATTTCACCCCTCCACTTT.

The chain recombines TRBV7-9 with TRBJ2-1; 10 positions match TRBD2. The CDR3 extends over 15 amino acids. With V trimmed by 8 bases and J by 2 bases, 6 bases remained unmatched. The germline V gene encodes CDR1 SEHNR and CDR2 FQNEAQ (reference sequence). The CDR3 is CASRSGTSAYNEQFF. As DNA, the CDR3 is TGTGCCAGCCGCTCCGGGACTAGCGCCTACAATGAGCAGTTCTTC.

This clonotype has a handful of counts. This chain connects TRBV7-9 to TRBJ1-1; D unresolved. V shed 5 bases and J shed 0 bases, with 13 bases lying between them. The CDR3 is 15 residues long. The germline CDR1 and CDR2 sequences are SEHNR and FQNEAQ (reference sequence). CDR3 protein: CASSPAPLLNTEAFF. CDR3 sequence (DNA): TGTGCCAGCAGCCCGGCTCCACTCCTGAACACTGAAGCTTTCTTT.

This clonotype was found a few times. The chain carries TRBV24-1 and TRBJ2-1; 10 bases line up with TRBD2. The CDR3 is 14 residues long. Germline CDR1 is KGHDR and CDR2 is SFDVKD. The J segment lost 5 bases and the V segment lost 3 bases, leaving 0 bases of the junction unmatched. The CDR3 DNA reads TGTGCCACCAGTGATGGACTAGCGGACAATGAGCAGTTCTTC. Protein: CATSDGLADNEQFF.

This clonotype appeared many times. This chain joins TRBV18 and TRBJ2-7; D unclear. From germline, CDR1 is KGHSH and CDR2 LQKENI. Trimming left V 6 bases short and J 1 base short, with 16 bases between. This CDR3 region has 15 residues. CDR3 residues: CASSTGARLSYEQYF. The DNA for the CDR3 is TGTGCCAGCTCCACCGGCGCCCGGCTATCCTACGAGCAGTACTTC.

The V and J genes are TRBV29-1 and TRBJ1-1; D uncertain. This CDR3 spans 13 amino acids. Trimming left V 7 bases short and J 0 bases short, with 12 bases between. Germline lookup yields CDR1 SQVTM and CDR2 ANQGSEA. DNA for the CDR3: TGCAGCGGAGAAAGGACCATGAACACTGAAGCTTTCTTT. Protein: CSGERTMNTEAFF.

This clonotype was picked up a small number of times. This chain links TRBV5-1 with TRBJ1-1; D unclear. The ends were cut back, 0 bases at V and 1 base at J, with 7 bases in the middle. CDR3 length equals 14 residues. Germline lookup yields CDR1 SGHRS and CDR2 YFSETQ. The CDR3 DNA sequence: TGCGCCAGCAGCTTGGTAGCAAGGAACACTGAAGCTTTCTTT. Protein product: CASSLVARNTEAFF.

This clonotype was counted many times. The rearrangement uses TRBV10-3 and TRBJ2-1; TRBD1 matches at 11 bases. CDR1 is ENHRY, CDR2 SYGVKD, per germline. The CDR3 has 13 amino acids. With V trimmed by 6 bases and J by 5 bases, 0 bases remained unmatched. The CDR3 loop reads CAIRGQGDNEQFF. The CDR3 DNA follows: TGTGCCATCAGGGGACAGGGGGACAATGAGCAGTTCTTC.

The CDR3 reads CASSLDGDYEQYF. CDR3 in DNA: TGTGCCAGCAGCTTAGACGGAGACTACGAGCAGTACTTC. This chain uses TRBV7-6 with TRBJ2-7; D gene unclear. The CDR3 extends over 13 amino acids. Germline CDR1 SGHVS, CDR2 FNYEAQ. Trimming stripped 1 base from V and 3 bases from J, with 7 bases between.

Notes on this clonotype: Mismatch with germline at one junction end may stem from a read error. The chain has TRBV18 and TRBJ2-3; no firm D call. This CDR3 is built from 14 residues. Per germline, CDR1 KGHSH and CDR2 LQKENI. CDR3 DNA sequence: TGTACCAGCTCACCCACCCCGGGCGGAGATACGCAGTATTTT. Amino acids: CTSSPTPGGDTQYF.

This clonotype was seen a few times. V is TRBV2 and J is TRBJ2-4, with 7 positions matching TRBD1. The CDR3 covers 15 residues. V lost 4 bases to trimming and J lost 0 bases; unmatched junction nucleotides: 3. Germline V gene sequence: CDR1 SNHLY, CDR2 FYNNEI. CDR3 region: CASSVQGRAKNIQYF. The CDR3 DNA reads as TGTGCCAGCAGTGTACAGGGGCGAGCCAAAAACATTCAGTACTTC.

This clonotype turned up a few times. CDR3 nucleotides: TGTGCCAGCAGCCCCCAAATAGGTATCACCGGGGAGCTGTTTTTT. The encoded protein is CASSPQIGITGELFF. The rearrangement links TRBV7-8 to TRBJ2-2, with D hard to call. Deletions cut 5 bases from V and 4 bases from J, with 14 bases between. The CDR3 consists of 15 residues. Germline V CDR1 and CDR2: SGHVS, FQNEAQ.

This clonotype showed up many times. The genes are TRBV9 and TRBJ2-7, with D possibly being TRBD2 (6 bases). This CDR3 comprises 13 residues. In germline, CDR1 is SGDLS, CDR2 YYNGEE. V was shortened by 4 bases and J by 5 bases, with 13 bases between the two germline ends. CDR3 coding DNA: TGTGCCAGCAGCCCCTCCCCGGGGGACGAGCAGTACTTC. Translating gives CASSPSPGDEQYF.

At least ten counts were recorded for this clonotype. The chain uses TRBV7-9 and TRBJ1-6; D not resolved. This CDR3 is 18 amino acids long. The germline V gene encodes CDR1 SEHNR and CDR2 FQNEAQ (reference sequence). The ends were cut back, 2 bases at V and 7 bases at J, with 21 bases in the middle. The CDR3 sequence: CASSLTPTEIEGNSPLHF. CDR3 sequence (DNA): TGTGCCAGCAGCTTAACCCCCACTGAAATTGAGGGAAATTCACCCCTCCACTTT.

In its sample, this clonotype was seen many times. This chain links TRBV24-1 with TRBJ2-3, with D possibly TRBD2 on 5 matching bases. Trimming shortened V by 10 bases and J by 0 bases, and 10 bases separated the two germline ends. CDR1 and CDR2 (germline): KGHDR, SFDVKD. This CDR3 is built from 13 residues. CDR3 amino acids: CATGSGSTDTQYF. The DNA for the CDR3 is TGTGCCACAGGAAGCGGAAGCACAGATACGCAGTATTTT.

This clonotype was seen ten or more times. The chain uses TRBV2 and TRBJ2-1; the match to TRBD1 covers 9 bases. The length of the CDR3 is 12 residues. V lost 7 bases and J lost 14; bases outside the gene matches: 9. Per the germline V gene, CDR1 is SNHLY and CDR2 is FYNNEI. CDR3 DNA: TGTGCCAGCAAAAGACAGGGGGGCAAAAAGTTCTTC. Translating gives CASKRQGGKKFF.

This clonotype has ten or more counts. The chain carries TRBV7-9 and TRBJ2-3, with unresolved D. CDR1 is SEHNR and CDR2 is FQNEAQ in the germline V gene (reference sequence). Trimming removed 3 bases at V and 3 bases at J, with 4 bases between. The CDR3 is made up of 12 amino acids. This CDR3 reads CASSLGTDTQYF. As DNA, the CDR3 is TGTGCCAGCAGCTTGGGAACAGATACGCAGTATTTT.

Only a few counts were recorded for this clonotype. This chain uses TRBV7-9 with TRBJ2-2; 11 nucleotides line up with TRBD1. Germline assignment: CDR1 SEHNR and CDR2 FQNEAQ (reference sequence). The CDR3 contains 15 residues. V dropped 5 bases and J dropped 5; count of bases not matched to a gene: 4. The CDR3 sequence: CASSPGTGGTGELFF. The DNA for the CDR3 is TGTGCCAGCAGCCCCGGGACAGGGGGAACCGGGGAGCTGTTTTTT.

This clonotype was seen many times. The gene calls are TRBV3-1 and TRBJ1-5; D possibly corresponds to TRBD1 (5 bases). With 4 bases removed from V and 6 bases from J, the gap between germline ends came to 13 bases. Germline V gene lookup returns CDR1 LGHDT and CDR2 YNNKEL (reference sequence). CDR3 length equals 14 residues. The CDR3 is CASSPTAGSQPQHF. The CDR3 DNA sequence: TGTGCCAGCAGCCCAACAGCAGGGAGTCAGCCCCAGCATTTT.

Ten or more counts support this clonotype. The V gene is TRBV2, the J gene TRBJ2-5; weak D call: TRBD2 (6 bases). Between the trimmed V and J ends, which lost 11 bases and 2 bases, there was a span of 18 bases. This CDR3 contains 14 residues. Per germline, CDR1 SNHLY and CDR2 FYNNEI. CDR3 bases: TGTGCCGGTCGGCCGGGGGAACAACAAGAGACCCAGTACTTC. It codes for CAGRPGEQQETQYF.

In this sample, this clonotype turned up many times. This chain links TRBV19 with TRBJ2-2, with D maybe TRBD2 (6 bases). The CDR3 length is 16 residues. Trimming shortened V by 5 bases and J by 4 bases, and 17 bases separated the two germline ends. CDR1 is LNHDA and CDR2 is SQIVND in the germline V gene (reference sequence). The CDR3 coding sequence is TGTGCCAGTAGTCCCCAGGCGGGAACTAGCACCGGGGAGCTGTTTTTT. It translates to CASSPQAGTSTGELFF.

The chain uses TRBV5-1 and TRBJ2-7; D ambiguous. CDR1 and CDR2 (germline): SGHRS, YFSETQ. V lost 0 bases and J lost 6, with 16 bases in between. The CDR3 has 15 residues. The CDR3 reads CASSLVDIKSSEQYF. CDR3 bases: TGCGCCAGCAGCTTGGTTGACATCAAAAGCTCCGAGCAGTACTTC.

A few counts support this clonotype. The CDR3 region is CSAKTGYGGGVLQETQYF. CDR3 nucleotides: TGCAGTGCAAAGACAGGGTATGGCGGAGGTGTCCTCCAAGAGACCCAGTACTTC. This chain joins TRBV20-1 and TRBJ2-5, with 7 bases aligning to TRBD1. CDR3 length: 18 residues. V gave up 6 bases and J gave up 1 base; unmatched junction bases: 20. The germline V gene encodes CDR1 DFQATT and CDR2 SNEGSKA (reference sequence).

This chain links TRBV15 with TRBJ1-6; possible D gene TRBD1, 5 bases. The CDR3 consists of 16 residues. Trimming left V 3 bases short and J 5 bases short, with 14 bases between. Germline assignment: CDR1 LNHNV and CDR2 YYDKDF (reference sequence). The CDR3 nucleotides are TGTGCCACCAGCAGCAAGGGGACGTCCGATAATTCACCCCTCCACTTT. This sequence encodes CATSSKGTSDNSPLHF.